This paragraph covers one T cell receptor (beta chain) sequence. The antigen is unknown. This CDR3 spans 16 amino acids. V shed 7 bases and J shed 2 bases, with 20 bases lying between them. Germline V gene sequence: CDR1 SGHRS, CDR2 YFSETQ. Primers: 60 Vbeta forward and 13 Jbeta reverse. Repertoires were generated with immunoSEQ multiplex PCR, while TCRdb's copy carries only in-frame clones and drops some. The sample consists of 180,000 or so clones, roughly 8.7% of them appearing once. This sample stems from a study of cytomegalovirus exposure and HLA in healthy donors. For the study at large: A previous analysis identified approximately 120 million unique TCR beta sequences derived from 180 million or so T cells. Regarding the study as a whole: Among TCR sequences, most were rare, though some public TCRs appeared in many donors. In a later analysis, a missense DCLRE1C variant was linked to TCR beta V- and J-gene trimming.

The V and J genes are TRBV5-1 and TRBJ2-3, with a weak D call TRBD1 (6 bases). Material: PBMCs. The clonotype was recovered from a woman aged 30 to 39 in good health and CMV-seropositive. CDR3 amino acids: CASRRRQDSLTDTQYF. DNA for the CDR3: TGCGCCAGCCGACGGCGACAGGACTCCCTCACAGATACGCAGTATTTT.